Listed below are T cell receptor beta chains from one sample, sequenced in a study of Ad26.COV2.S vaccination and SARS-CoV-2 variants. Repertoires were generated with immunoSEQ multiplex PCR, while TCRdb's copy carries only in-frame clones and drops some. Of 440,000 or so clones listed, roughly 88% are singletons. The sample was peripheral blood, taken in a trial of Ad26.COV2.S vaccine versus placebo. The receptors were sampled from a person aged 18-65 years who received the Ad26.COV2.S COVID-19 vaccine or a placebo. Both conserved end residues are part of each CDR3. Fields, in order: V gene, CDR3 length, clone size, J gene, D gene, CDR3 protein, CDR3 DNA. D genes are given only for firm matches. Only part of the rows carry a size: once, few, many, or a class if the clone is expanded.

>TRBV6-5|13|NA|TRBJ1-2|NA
CASSYGWGNGYTF
TGTGCCAGCAGTTATGGGTGGGGGAATGGCTACACCTTC
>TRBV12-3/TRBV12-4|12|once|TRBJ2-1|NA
CASSFGANEQFF
TGTGCCAGCAGTTTCGGGGCCAATGAGCAGTTCTTC
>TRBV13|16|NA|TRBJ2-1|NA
CASSPWGAVAYNEQFF
TGTGCCAGCAGTCCATGGGGGGCTGTTGCGTACAATGAGCAGTTCTTC
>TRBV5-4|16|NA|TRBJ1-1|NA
CASSLESVIKNTEAFF
TGTGCCAGCAGCTTGGAGTCGGTAATTAAGAACACTGAAGCTTTCTTT
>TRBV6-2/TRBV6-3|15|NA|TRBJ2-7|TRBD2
CASSYRGLADYEQYF
TGTGCCAGCAGTTACCGTGGACTAGCGGACTACGAGCAGTACTTC
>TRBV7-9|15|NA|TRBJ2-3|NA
CASSLAVSSTDTQYF
TGTGCCAGCAGCTTAGCGGTCAGTAGCACAGATACGCAGTATTTT
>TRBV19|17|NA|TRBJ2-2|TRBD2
CASSLGRTSGRTGELFF
TGTGCCAGTAGCCTCGGAAGGACTAGCGGGAGGACCGGGGAGCTGTTTTTT
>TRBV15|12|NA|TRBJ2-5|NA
CATSRVRETQYF
TGTGCCACCAGCAGAGTTCGGGAGACCCAGTACTTC
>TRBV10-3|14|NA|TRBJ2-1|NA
CAISDGWTDNEQFF
TGTGCCATCAGTGACGGTTGGACAGACAATGAGCAGTTCTTC
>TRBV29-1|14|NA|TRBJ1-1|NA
CSVIPGRGNTEAFF
TGCAGCGTCATACCCGGACGGGGGAACACTGAAGCTTTCTTT
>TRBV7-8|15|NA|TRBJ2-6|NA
CASSFGPSGANVLTF
TGTGCCAGCAGCTTTGGTCCCTCTGGGGCCAACGTCCTGACTTTC
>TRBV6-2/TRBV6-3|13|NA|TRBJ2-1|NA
CASSYSSWDEQFF
TGTGCCAGCAGTTACTCGAGCTGGGATGAGCAGTTCTTC
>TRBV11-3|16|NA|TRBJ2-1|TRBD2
CASSLEGLAGVNEQFF
TGTGCCAGCAGCTTAGAGGGACTAGCGGGAGTCAACGAGCAGTTCTTC
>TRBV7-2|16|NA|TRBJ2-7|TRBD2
CASSWSGSGPPYEQYF
TGTGCCAGCAGCTGGAGCGGGAGTGGCCCCCCGTACGAGCAGTACTTC
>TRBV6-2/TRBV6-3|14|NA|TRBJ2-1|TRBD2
CASSRGTSGNEQFF
TGTGCCAGCAGTCGCGGGACTAGCGGGAATGAGCAGTTCTTC
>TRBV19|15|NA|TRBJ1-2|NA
CASSHLRFSNYGYTF
TGTGCCAGTAGCCACCTCAGGTTCTCTAACTATGGCTACACCTTC
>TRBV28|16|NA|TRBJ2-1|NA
CASSTFRGRSYNEQFF
TGTGCCAGCAGCACTTTCCGGGGGCGCTCCTACAATGAGCAGTTCTTC
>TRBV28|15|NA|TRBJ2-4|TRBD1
CASSFERSGGSIQYF
TGTGCCAGCAGTTTTGAGAGATCAGGGGGTAGCATTCAGTACTTC
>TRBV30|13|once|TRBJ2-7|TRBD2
CARSGRPTYEQYF
TGTGCCAGAAGCGGGAGGCCTACCTACGAGCAGTACTTC
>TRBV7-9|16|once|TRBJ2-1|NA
CASSLSGLSSYNEQFF
TGTGCCAGCAGCTTAAGTGGGCTAAGCTCCTACAATGAGCAGTTCTTC
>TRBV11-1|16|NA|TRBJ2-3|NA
CASSPRTAFSTDTQYF
TGTGCCAGCAGCCCTCGGACCGCCTTTTCCACAGATACGCAGTATTTT
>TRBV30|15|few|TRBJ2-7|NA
CAWSLPGTSSYEQYF
TGTGCCTGGAGTCTTCCCGGGACATCCTCCTACGAGCAGTACTTC
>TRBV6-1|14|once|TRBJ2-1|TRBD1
CASSEDRGLGEQFF
TGTGCCAGCAGTGAAGACAGGGGGCTCGGGGAGCAGTTCTTC
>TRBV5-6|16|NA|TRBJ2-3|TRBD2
CASSPVAGGPIDTQYF
TGTGCCAGCAGCCCTGTTGCGGGAGGGCCAATAGATACGCAGTATTTT
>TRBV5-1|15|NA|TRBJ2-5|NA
CASSLGPGDQETQYF
TGCGCCAGCAGCTTGGGGCCGGGAGACCAAGAGACCCAGTACTTC
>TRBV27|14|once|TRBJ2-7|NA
CASSFIAEGYEQYF
TGTGCCAGCAGTTTTATAGCGGAGGGCTACGAGCAGTACTTC
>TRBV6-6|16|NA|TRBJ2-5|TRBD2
CASSYSTSPGGETQYF
TGTGCCAGCAGTTACTCGACTAGCCCCGGTGGGGAGACCCAGTACTTC
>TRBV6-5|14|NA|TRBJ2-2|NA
CASQTGEGTGELFF
TGTGCCAGCCAAACAGGGGAGGGCACCGGGGAGCTGTTTTTT
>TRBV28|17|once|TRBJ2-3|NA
CASMGSTGASSTDTQYF
TGTGCCAGCATGGGTTCAACCGGGGCTTCTAGCACAGATACGCAGTATTTT
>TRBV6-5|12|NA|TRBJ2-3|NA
CASSYNQDTQYF
TGTGCCAGCAGTTACAATCAGGATACGCAGTATTTT